The 27 T cell receptor beta chains in this list originate from one sample, sequenced in a study of breast tumors, draining lymph nodes, adjacent tissues. TCRdb redid the calling of the multiplex PCR reads with MiXCR, one entry per CDR3 protein. Of about 100,000 distinct CDR3 sequences in the sample, roughly 20% were seen once. Breast cancer patients provided tissue from their axillary draining lymph nodes. Sequenced material: axillary lymph node tissue. The origin of the receptors is a female donor with breast cancer. Some clones in this sample may be carry-over from other donors' samples.

V usage is TRBV4-1 and J usage is TRBJ1-2, with D possibly TRBD1 on 6 matching bases. Per germline, CDR1 MGHRA and CDR2 YSYEKL. The CDR3 is made up of 19 amino acids. The V and J ends lost 2 bases and 7 bases respectively, with 29 bases between them. CDR3 region: CASSQPLGIRDRTRTGYTF. The CDR3 DNA follows: TGCGCCAGCAGCCAACCCTTAGGCATCCGAGACAGGACTAGGACTGGCTACACCTTC.

Notes on this clonotype: At one boundary the junction diverges from the germline segment, which might be a read error. DNA for the CDR3: TGTGCCAGCAGTCAAGATTCCCTAAGTCTAGCGGGAGAGGGAGAGACCCAGTCCTTC. It translates to CASSQDSLSLAGEGETQSF. The chain joins TRBV3-1 to TRBJ2-5; 10 nucleotides agree with TRBD2. The CDR3 extends over 19 amino acids. Germline V gene data show CDR1 as LGHDT and CDR2 as YNNKEL (reference sequence).

This clonotype was seen ten or more times. The rearrangement uses TRBV20-1 and TRBJ2-1, with a possible D match to TRBD2 (6 bases). The CDR3 loop spans 12 amino acids. Trimming removed 5 bases from V and 6 bases from J, with 11 bases in between. Germline CDR1 is DFQATT and CDR2 is SNEGSKA (reference sequence). In nucleotides, the CDR3 is TGCAGTGCTGAACCCGGGGGCAATGAGCAGTTCTTC. Its protein is CSAEPGGNEQFF.

This clonotype appeared many times. The chain recombines TRBV3-1 with TRBJ1-2; possible D gene TRBD1, 5 bases. Germline V CDR1 and CDR2: LGHDT, YNNKEL (reference sequence). V was clipped by 8 bases and J by 4 bases, with 11 bases between them. CDR3 length equals 12 residues. This CDR3 is CASLGDGYGYTF. DNA of the CDR3: TGTGCCAGCCTGGGGGATGGCTATGGCTACACCTTC.

This clonotype was picked up a small number of times. A read error may account for a junction end that differs from germline. The rearrangement joins TRBV6-2 or TRBV6-3 to TRBJ1-3, with a tentative D call TRBD1 (6 bases). CDR3 size: 14 residues. From germline, CDR1 is MNHEY and CDR2 SVGEGT. CDR3: CASSWDNSGNTTYF. The CDR3 nucleotides read TGTGCCAGCAGTTGGGACAACTCTGGAAACACCACATATTTT.

V is TRBV6-2 or TRBV6-3 and J is TRBJ1-1; no clear D. The germline V gene encodes CDR1 MNHEY and CDR2 SVGEGT. This CDR3 has 11 residues. V was pared by 4 bases and J by 3 bases, with 3 bases between. In nucleotides, the CDR3 is TGTGCCAGCAGTTTTGACACTGAAGCTTTCTTT. Protein: CASSFDTEAFF.

This clonotype was detected ten times or more. The chain carries TRBV10-3 and TRBJ1-2; D is unresolved. This CDR3 spans 14 amino acids. Germline lookup yields CDR1 ENHRY and CDR2 SYGVKD. Trimming removed 8 bases at V and 0 bases at J, with 13 bases between. CDR3 region: CAISAGSPNYGYTF. The DNA of the CDR3 is TGTGCCATCTCGGCGGGCAGTCCTAACTATGGCTACACCTTC.

There are many counts of this clonotype. The CDR3 here is CAWSVMGLTNEKLFF. Here the CDR3 DNA reads TGTGCCTGGAGTGTAATGGGGCTAACTAATGAAAAACTGTTTTTT. The chain is built from TRBV30 and TRBJ1-4, with D perhaps TRBD1 (5 bases). Trimming shortened V by 0 bases and J by 1 base, and 9 bases separated the two germline ends. The CDR3 covers 15 residues. Germline CDR1 and CDR2: GTSNPN and SVGIG (reference sequence).

This clonotype was picked up many times. The rearrangement joins TRBV19 to TRBJ1-2; the match to TRBD1 covers 9 bases. The CDR3 has 16 residues. The germline V gene has CDR1 LNHDA and CDR2 SQIVND (reference sequence). Trimming at V came to 9 bases and at J to 2 bases, leaving 13 bases not matched to a gene. Written as DNA, the CDR3 is TGTGCCAGAACGGGACAGGGAGTCGGTGGAAACTATGGCTACACCTTC. This codes for CARTGQGVGGNYGYTF.

This clonotype was observed many times. The genes are TRBV5-1 and TRBJ2-3; the D call may be TRBD1 or TRBD2 (6 bases each). CDR1 and CDR2 from the germline V gene are SGHRS and YFSETQ. This CDR3 region has 15 residues. V dropped 3 bases and J dropped 0 bases, with 11 bases sitting between them. CDR3 residues: CASSSRGLSTDTQYF. The CDR3 DNA sequence: TGCGCCAGCAGCTCACGGGGGCTTAGCACAGATACGCAGTATTTT.

In its sample, this clonotype was seen a few times. The chain combines TRBV18 with TRBJ1-3, with a possible D match to TRBD1 (6 bases). There are 15 residues in the CDR3. The V gene lost 3 bases and the J gene lost 2 bases, with 11 bases spanning the gap. Germline-derived CDR1 and CDR2 are KGHSH and LQKENI. In nucleotides, the CDR3 is TGTGCCAGCTCACCGGGGGGGGCGGCTGGAAACACCATATATTTT. Translating it yields CASSPGGAAGNTIYF.

The chain employs TRBV19 and TRBJ1-1; possibly TRBD1 for D (6 bases). Per the germline V gene, CDR1 is LNHDA and CDR2 is SQIVND (reference sequence). The ends were cut back, 3 bases at V and 0 bases at J, with 14 bases in the middle. The CDR3 spans 16 residues. For the CDR3, the DNA is TGTGCCAGTAGTATTCAGGGGTCGGTATTGAACACTGAAGCTTTCTTT. This translates into CASSIQGSVLNTEAFF.

This clonotype showed up just a few times. A read error is possible here, since a much larger clone lies one base away. The chain employs TRBV20-1 and TRBJ2-3, with a tentative D call TRBD1 (5 bases). The J call may be in error: the DNA end matches TRBJ1-5 better. The V gene's germline CDR1 is DFQATT and CDR2 SNEGSKA (reference sequence). This CDR3 contains 13 residues. DNA for the CDR3: TGCAGTGCGGTCAAGGGACTCACAGATACGCAGCATTTT. As protein: CSAVKGLTDTQHF.

This clonotype has a count of ten or more. Written as DNA, the CDR3 is TGTGCCAGCAGTGATATAGCCAGGTCGGATGAGCAGTTCTTC. Translation gives CASSDIARSDEQFF. The gene calls are TRBV25-1 and TRBJ2-1; no reliable D call. Trimming stripped 3 bases from V and 8 bases from J, with 14 bases between. CDR3 length equals 14 residues. The germline gives CDR1 MGHDK, CDR2 SYGVNS.

This clonotype was recorded only once. A much larger clone differs from this one at a single base, so this may be a read error. The V and J genes are TRBV9 and TRBJ1-2, with D possibly TRBD1 on 5 matching bases. Germline CDR1 is SGDLS and CDR2 is YYNGEE. The CDR3 runs to 16 residues. V lost 4 bases to trimming and J lost 3 bases, with 19 bases between them. The DNA of the CDR3 is TGTGCCAGCAGCCCCCTCGGGGGGTCCGCTGACTATGGCTACACCTTC. Translated: CASSPLGGSADYGYTF.

The V gene is TRBV9, the J gene TRBJ1-5; a weak D match, TRBD1 (6 bases). The CDR3 sequence is 15 residues long. Trimming removed 0 bases at V and 4 bases at J, with 11 bases between. Germline loops: CDR1 SGDLS, CDR2 YYNGEE. In nucleotides, the CDR3 is TGTGCCAGCAGCGTAGACGGGAGGGGGAATCAGCCCCAGCATTTT. Translation gives CASSVDGRGNQPQHF.

This clonotype was observed many times. The V gene is TRBV10-3, the J gene TRBJ1-3; tentatively, D is TRBD1 (5 bases). CDR3 length: 16 amino acids. CDR1 and CDR2 from the germline V gene are ENHRY and SYGVKD. V was clipped by 3 bases and J by 4 bases, with 16 bases between them. DNA of the CDR3: TGTGCCATCAGTGAACCCGCAGGGCGGACGGGAAACACCATATATTTT. Protein: CAISEPAGRTGNTIYF.

Ten or more counts support this clonotype. The chain employs TRBV7-9 and TRBJ2-5; possibly TRBD2 for D (6 bases). Germline V gene lookup returns CDR1 SEHNR and CDR2 FQNEAQ (reference sequence). V lost 3 bases and J 3 bases, leaving 17 bases between the germline ends. The CDR3 runs to 16 residues. CDR3 in amino acids: CASSFLLLGGKETQYF. CDR3 sequence (DNA): TGTGCCAGCAGCTTCCTATTGTTGGGGGGAAAAGAGACCCAGTACTTC.

This clonotype was seen many times. The chain combines TRBV10-1 with TRBJ2-3; a possible D gene is TRBD2 (6 bases). The ends were cut back, 3 bases at V and 4 bases at J, with 11 bases in the middle. CDR1 and CDR2 (germline): WNHNN, SYGVQD (reference sequence). This CDR3 comprises 14 residues. The CDR3: CASSERGSADTQYF. The CDR3 bases are TGCGCCAGCAGTGAACGGGGGAGCGCAGATACGCAGTATTTT.

For this clonotype: Since a much larger clone is just one base distant, this may be a read error. This sequence joins TRBV6-4 and TRBJ2-1; D is perhaps TRBD1 (5 bases). CDR1 and CDR2 (germline): MRHNA, SNTAGT. This CDR3 spans 14 amino acids. V was trimmed by 4 bases and J by 0 bases, leaving 7 bases between them. CDR3: CASSADISYNEQFF. For the CDR3, the DNA is TGTGCCAGCAGTGCGGACATCTCCTACAATGAGCAGTTCTTC.

This clonotype was picked up many times. The V gene is TRBV28, the J gene TRBJ1-2, with unresolved D. The V gene lost 2 bases and the J gene lost 5 bases, with 6 bases spanning the gap. The CDR3 covers 12 residues. The germline V gene has CDR1 MDHEN and CDR2 SYDVKM. CDR3 sequence reads: CASSLTEYGYTF. The CDR3, as DNA: TGTGCCAGCAGTTTAACGGAGTATGGCTACACCTTC.

A word on this clonotype: Here the CDR3 omits its conserved ending phenylalanine or tryptophan, so a read error is the likely source. The V and J genes are TRBV28 and TRBJ2-1, with 9 bases matching TRBD2. V lost 3 bases, J lost 9 bases, and 6 bases stayed unmatched. The CDR3 has 14 residues. From germline, CDR1 is MDHEN and CDR2 SYDVKM. The CDR3 spells CASSFRTSASEQFL. The DNA of the CDR3 is TGTGCCAGCAGTTTCCGGACTAGCGCTAGTGAGCAGTTCCTC.

The chain combines TRBV10-1 with TRBJ2-1; TRBD2 aligns across 9 bases. Germline-derived CDR1 and CDR2 are WNHNN and SYGVQD (reference sequence). The length of the CDR3 is 15 residues. Trimming at V came to 3 bases and at J to 6 bases, leaving 6 bases not matched to a gene. CDR3 protein: CASSDRGGGANEQFF. CDR3 nucleotide sequence: TGCGCCAGCAGTGATAGGGGCGGGGGGGCCAATGAGCAGTTCTTC.

This clonotype showed up many times. This sequence joins TRBV7-2 and TRBJ2-7; D remains ambiguous. V lost 3 bases and J lost 3, with 6 bases in between. This CDR3 has 12 residues. Germline V gene lookup returns CDR1 SGHTA and CDR2 FQGNSA. The CDR3 sequence is CASSLNDYEQYF. CDR3 nucleotide sequence: TGTGCCAGCAGCTTGAACGACTACGAGCAGTACTTC.

This clonotype was seen ten or more times. V is TRBV29-1 and J is TRBJ2-5; D gene uncertain. The germline V gene has CDR1 SQVTM and CDR2 ANQGSEA. With 7 bases removed from V and 4 bases from J, the gap between germline ends came to 10 bases. The CDR3 has 11 residues. The CDR3 reads CSASLGETQYF. CDR3 nucleotide sequence: TGCAGCGCCTCCCTGGGAGAGACCCAGTACTTC.

The chain uses TRBV19 and TRBJ1-1, with D maybe TRBD1 (5 bases). The V end lost 0 bases, the J end lost 11 bases, and 19 bases lay between the germline ends. Germline V gene sequence: CDR1 LNHDA, CDR2 SQIVND (reference sequence). The CDR3 consists of 15 residues. The CDR3 is CASSIDRRGGSGAFF. DNA of the CDR3: TGTGCCAGTAGTATAGATCGGAGGGGTGGGTCCGGCGCTTTCTTT.

This clonotype has a handful of counts. V usage is TRBV19 and J usage is TRBJ1-5, with D perhaps matching TRBD1 (5 bases). V was cut by 6 bases and J by 6 bases, with 12 bases left in between. Germline lookup yields CDR1 LNHDA and CDR2 SQIVND (reference sequence). The CDR3 loop spans 13 amino acids. The CDR3, as DNA: TGTGCCAGTAGCCGCCTCCAGGGTCAGCCCCAGCATTTT. It specifies CASSRLQGQPQHF.